These T cell receptor beta chains were read from a single sample in a study of T cells in Graves' hyperthyroidism and ophthalmopathy. TCRdb re-called the multiplex PCR reads with MiXCR, one entry per CDR3 protein. This sample has about 200,000 distinct CDR3 sequences; approximately 17% occur once, and the top ten carry approximately 46%. Source material: blood. The receptors shown here come from a man aged 50 to 59 with Graves' hyperthyroidism. CDR3s include the opening cysteine and the closing phenylalanine or tryptophan. The D gene is left open where the match is weak. Clone size is not always given. Where it is, it says once, few, many or a class for expanded clones.

abundance,len,d_gene,j_gene,v_gene,CDR3aa,CDR3nt
many,18,.,TRBJ2-3,TRBV24-1,CATSDGSWGSARTDTQYF,TGTGCCACCAGTGATGGCTCCTGGGGTAGCGCAAGAACAGATACGCAGTATTTT
.,20,TRBD1,TRBJ1-1,TRBV20-1,CSARDLFVDLAGGMNTEAFF,TGCAGTGCTAGAGATCTCTTCGTTGATTTGGCAGGGGGAATGAACACTGAAGCTTTCTTT
many,16,.,TRBJ2-7,TRBV6-1,CASSFDRVGNPDEQYF,TGTGCCAGCAGTTTCGACCGGGTGGGGAACCCGGACGAGCAGTACTTC
many,16,TRBD1,TRBJ2-5,TRBV27,CASSSTLDRDSETQYF,TGTGCCAGCAGTTCAACCTTGGACAGGGATAGTGAGACCCAGTACTTC
many,13,.,TRBJ2-5,TRBV6-1,CASSPGGLGAQYF,TGTGCCAGCAGCCCGGGGGGCCTTGGGGCCCAGTACTTC
.,14,.,TRBJ2-7,TRBV5-6,CASSRRDGSYEQYF,TGTGCCAGCAGCCGTCGGGACGGATCCTACGAGCAGTACTTC
.,15,.,TRBJ2-3,TRBV7-8,CASSLGVFMSDTQYF,TGTGCCAGCAGCTTAGGAGTGTTCATGTCAGATACGCAGTATTTT
.,14,.,TRBJ1-1,TRBV29-1,CSGTRDFEDTEAFF,TGCAGCGGGACACGGGACTTTGAAGACACTGAAGCTTTCTTT
few,18,TRBD2,TRBJ2-2,TRBV20-1,CSARADTGLAGTTGELFF,TGCAGTGCTAGAGCAGACACAGGACTAGCGGGCACTACCGGGGAGCTGTTTTTT
few,14,.,TRBJ2-2,TRBV27,CASSLGVKTGELFF,TGTGCCAGCAGTTTAGGGGTTAAGACCGGGGAGCTGTTTTTT
many,16,TRBD2,TRBJ2-5,TRBV28,CASSLLREGLFETQYF,TGTGCCAGCAGTTTATTGCGGGAGGGCCTATTTGAGACCCAGTACTTC
.,14,.,TRBJ2-7,TRBV20-1,CSAARNGMTYEQYF,TGCAGTGCGGCCCGAAACGGGATGACCTACGAGCAGTACTTC
many,14,.,TRBJ1-4,TRBV11-2,CASSRTARNEKLFF,TGTGCCAGCAGCCGGACTGCCCGTAATGAAAAACTGTTTTTT
many,15,.,TRBJ2-7,TRBV7-2,CASSLRAGGGYEQYF,TGTGCCAGCAGCTTAAGAGCAGGGGGAGGTTACGAGCAGTACTTC
many,14,.,TRBJ2-7,TRBV20-1,CSARDRTTYYEQYF,TGCAGTGCTAGAGACCGGACTACCTACTACGAGCAGTACTTC
many,14,TRBD1,TRBJ1-1,TRBV12-3/TRBV12-4,CASSSIQGPTEAFF,TGTGCCAGCAGTTCGATACAGGGGCCCACTGAAGCTTTCTTT
few,15,.,TRBJ2-1,TRBV29-1,CSVPFGLPPYNEQFF,TGCAGCGTTCCCTTTGGGCTCCCCCCCTACAATGAGCAGTTCTTC
.,14,.,TRBJ1-3,TRBV6-2/TRBV6-3,CASSDTYSGNTIYF,TGTGCCAGCAGCGACACCTACTCTGGAAACACCATATATTTT
many,15,.,TRBJ2-2,TRBV11-2,CASTWRLAETGELFF,TGTGCCAGCACCTGGAGGCTAGCCGAGACCGGGGAGCTGTTTTTT
many,14,.,TRBJ2-3,TRBV30,CAWRKAPSTDTQYF,TGTGCCTGGAGGAAGGCTCCTAGCACAGATACGCAGTATTTT
.,13,TRBD2,TRBJ2-7,TRBV20-1,CSASLGLDYEQYF,TGCAGTGCTAGCTTGGGACTAGACTACGAGCAGTACTTC
many,12,TRBD1,TRBJ1-1,TRBV5-1,CASSWRQGEAFF,TGCGCCAGCAGCTGGAGACAGGGTGAAGCTTTCTTT
few,13,.,TRBJ2-4,TRBV20-1,CSASGIAKNIQYF,TGCAGTGCTTCGGGGATAGCCAAAAACATTCAGTACTTC
many,15,.,TRBJ2-1,TRBV27,CASTSWSGSYNEQFF,TGTGCCAGCACCTCGTGGAGCGGCTCCTACAATGAGCAGTTCTTC
.,17,.,TRBJ2-2,TRBV7-8,CASSRDAPTGHTGELFF,TGTGCCAGCAGCCGCGACGCTCCCACGGGCCACACCGGGGAGCTGTTTTTT
many,14,TRBD2,TRBJ2-1,TRBV7-9,CASSLLAGGSEQFF,TGTGCCAGCAGCTTACTAGCGGGAGGGTCTGAGCAGTTCTTC
.,13,.,TRBJ1-2,TRBV20-1,CSAQPGADYGYTF,TGCAGTGCCCAGCCTGGGGCCGACTATGGCTACACCTTC
many,17,.,TRBJ2-1,TRBV5-1,CASSLLLAPNAYNEQFF,TGCGCCAGCAGCTTACTGTTAGCGCCGAACGCCTACAATGAGCAGTTCTTC
many,13,.,TRBJ2-3,TRBV20-1,CSARDLSTDTQYF,TGCAGTGCTAGAGATCTAAGCACAGATACGCAGTATTTT
many,16,TRBD2,TRBJ2-5,TRBV6-6,CASSYSEGRDQETQYF,TGTGCCAGCAGTTACTCGGAGGGGAGGGACCAAGAGACCCAGTACTTC
many,14,.,TRBJ1-1,TRBV28,CASSQAGKRTEAFF,TGTGCCAGCAGTCAGGCAGGGAAGAGGACTGAAGCTTTCTTT
few,14,TRBD1,TRBJ1-5,TRBV28,CASSLRQGNRPQHF,TGTGCCAGCAGTCTTCGACAGGGGAATCGACCCCAGCATTTT
many,13,.,TRBJ1-2,TRBV28,CASSLSYGDGYTF,TGTGCCAGCAGTTTATCATATGGGGATGGCTACACCTTC
few,14,TRBD1,TRBJ1-1,TRBV10-2,CASSAQGKGTEAFF,TGCGCCAGCAGCGCACAGGGGAAGGGGACTGAAGCTTTCTTT
many,14,.,TRBJ2-1,TRBV29-1,CSVEAGDSYNEQFF,TGCAGCGTTGAAGCGGGAGACTCCTACAATGAGCAGTTCTTC
few,15,.,TRBJ2-2,TRBV13,CASSSLRQRTGELFF,TGTGCCAGCAGCTCCCTAAGACAGCGCACCGGGGAGCTGTTTTTT
few,15,.,TRBJ2-1,TRBV15,CATSSHSGAYNEQFF,TGTGCCACCAGCAGTCATAGCGGAGCTTACAATGAGCAGTTCTTC
.,14,.,TRBJ2-7,TRBV28,CASSAKGWYYEQYF,TGTGCCAGCAGCGCGAAAGGGTGGTACTACGAGCAGTACTTC
few,14,.,TRBJ2-5,TRBV2,CASSYRGYQETQYF,TGTGCCAGCAGTTATAGGGGGTACCAAGAGACCCAGTACTTC
.,15,.,TRBJ2-7,TRBV19,CASSIAYLVGYEQYF,TGTGCCAGTAGTATAGCCTACCTGGTAGGCTACGAGCAGTACTTC
once,11,.,TRBJ2-5,TRBV12-3/TRBV12-4,CAGSLGETQYF,TGTGCCGGCAGTTTGGGGGAGACCCAGTACTTC